This entry features one T cell receptor (beta chain) sequence. Its antigen is currently unknown. Data came from immunoSEQ multiplex PCR; TCRdb stores just in-frame clones and leaves some out. The sample lists about 5,000 clones; around four fifths were seen once. This specimen belongs to a study of somatic mutations in cytotoxic T cells in rheumatoid arthritis. On the study more broadly: A subset of V beta antibody-stained T-cell populations was isolated by flow sorting, reaching nearly 100% purity, and this subset included V beta1+ cells that went on to TCRB sequencing. Findings and limits, study-wide: Among fewer than 80 patients, under ten showed a largest CD8+ clone that surpassed 20% of CD8+ cells.

The CDR3 has 16 residues. V was cut by 2 bases and J by 0 bases, with 9 bases left in between. The germline CDR1 and CDR2 sequences are SGHDT and YYEEEE. The rearrangement links TRBV5-6 to TRBJ2-6; D may be TRBD1 (6 bases). Sequencing input: CD8+ T cells sorted from blood. The receptor's source is a woman aged 50 to 65 with rheumatoid arthritis. CDR3 in amino acids: CASSLRGFSGANVLTF. In nucleotides, the CDR3 is TGTGCCAGCAGCTTAAGGGGGTTCTCTGGGGCCAACGTCCTGACTTTC.